A few counts support the clone carrying this T cell receptor beta chain. TCRdb itself ran the 5' RACE reads through MiXCR, one entry per CDR3 protein. The table lists 700,000 or so distinct CDR3 sequences, approximately 21% of them singletons. The sample originates from a study of identical twins. V lost 6 bases, J lost 1 base, and 10 bases lay in between. The CDR3 contains 13 residues. CDR1 is DFQATT and CDR2 is SNEGSKA in the germline V gene (reference sequence). The same data also contributed to another study, on T cells expressing NK-cell markers.

The sample consisted of PBMCs. The chain has TRBV20-1 and TRBJ2-1; no clear D. This receptor was obtained from a woman aged 18-29 years in good health. The CDR3 sequence: CSAGLGSYNEQFF. The CDR3 DNA is TGCAGTGCGGGCCTGGGGTCCTACAATGAGCAGTTCTTC.